The rows below give T cell receptor beta chains drawn from one sample of a study of human T cells and chemical hapten exposure. TCRdb analysed the RACE reads with MiXCR anew, one entry per CDR3 protein. The data contain some 100,000 distinct CDR3 sequences, roughly a tenth of them singletons. The specimen was whole blood, collected in connection with sensitization to the hapten diphenylcyclopropenone (DPC). The receptors originated from a woman aged 40 to 50 with alopecia areata. Some clones in this sample may be carry-over from other donors' samples. The conserved cysteine and the conserved F or W are not part of the CDR3 here. The order of the fields is V gene, J gene, CDR3 protein.

>TRBV6-5|TRBJ1-2
ASSYSRGTNYGYT
>TRBV5-4|TRBJ1-2
ASSPTTGGASYGYT
>TRBV6-2/TRBV6-3|TRBJ1-2
ASSEDIPYGYT
>TRBV5-4|TRBJ2-3
ASSLESPDTQY
>TRBV10-3|TRBJ2-5
AISGGSRTAEETQY
>TRBV21-1|TRBJ2-3
ASSKAEESSGPLTDTQY
>TRBV5-4|TRBJ2-3
ASSLGAVTQY
>TRBV20-1|TRBJ2-5
SAPRAGASNWETQY
>TRBV29-1|TRBJ2-1
SGVGYRTARLSYNEQF
>TRBV30|TRBJ1-5
AWSNLNQPQH
>TRBV12-3/TRBV12-4|TRBJ1-3
ASSILDTIY
>TRBV4-3|TRBJ1-1
ASSQKGQGGTEAF
>TRBV10-3|TRBJ2-7
AISEGQATYEQY
>TRBV7-2|TRBJ2-7
ASSLAARYEQY
>TRBV7-6|TRBJ2-7
ASSPRLGFSEQY
>TRBV2|TRBJ2-7
ASSFGQAGKY
>TRBV10-3|TRBJ2-1
AISGLAGGPIEQF
>TRBV7-9|TRBJ1-1
ASSPSTGVNTEAF
>TRBV24-1|TRBJ2-6
ATSAAGANVLT
>TRBV5-1|TRBJ2-5
ASRQQQETQY
>TRBV6-6|TRBJ1-1
ASGTGANTEAF
>TRBV4-2|TRBJ1-1
ASSPVEAGGLNTEAF
>TRBV7-9|TRBJ1-4
ASSLASNEKLF
>TRBV12-3/TRBV12-4|TRBJ1-4
ASSSWRNPEKLF
>TRBV6-1|TRBJ2-1
ASTRLEGARNEQF
>TRBV29-1|TRBJ2-3
SLRGSTTDTQY
>TRBV29-1|TRBJ2-5
SVRGRRETQY
>TRBV12-3/TRBV12-4|TRBJ1-5
ASSFHGGSNQPQH
>TRBV6-5|TRBJ2-3
ASSRGTGTGLTDTQY
>TRBV7-9|TRBJ2-7
ASSSRSIYEQY
>TRBV11-2|TRBJ2-6
ASSGRQGPSGANVLT
>TRBV9|TRBJ1-6
ASSKSGAPENSPLH
>TRBV6-5|TRBJ2-1
ASKSPGVGYNEQF
>TRBV9|TRBJ2-7
ASSVAGTSGGLSYEQY
>TRBV18|TRBJ1-1
ASSPLTTGTEAF
>TRBV28|TRBJ2-7
ASSFNSEQY
>TRBV10-3|TRBJ1-3
AISEFETQPGGNTIY
>TRBV20-1|TRBJ2-7
SVQGYEQY
>TRBV27|TRBJ1-4
ASGMGRRNEKLF
>TRBV6-2/TRBV6-3|TRBJ2-5
ASSYVAAQETQY